What follows are 14 T cell receptor beta chains derived from one specimen sequenced in a study of human T cells and chemical hapten exposure. TCRdb re-called the RACE reads with MiXCR, one entry per CDR3 protein. Altogether about 84,000 distinct CDR3 sequences are present, less than 14% being singletons, with the ten largest covering 3% to 4%. Time point specified: patch test 3, about 24 weeks after DPC sensitization. Regarding treatment: therapeutic diphenylcyclopropenone sensitization with weekly scalp DPC. The input for sequencing was whole blood, taken in connection with sensitization to the hapten diphenylcyclopropenone (DPC). These receptor sequences come from a woman aged 50 to 60 with alopecia areata. Some clones in this sample may be carry-over from other donors' samples.

This clonotype was observed at least ten times. The chain carries TRBV30 and TRBJ2-1; 7 bases line up with TRBD2. The CDR3 sequence is 15 residues long. The V and J ends lost 2 bases and 3 bases, in that order; junction bases with no gene match: 7. The germline CDR1 and CDR2 sequences are GTSNPN and SVGIG (reference sequence). The CDR3 loop reads CAWSYETSRYNEQFF. Written as DNA, the CDR3 is TGTGCCTGGAGTTATGAGACTAGCCGCTACAATGAGCAGTTCTTC.

This clonotype was detected many times. The chain couples TRBV2 to TRBJ1-1; 7 bases line up with TRBD1. Trimming took 6 bases from V and 1 from J; bases not matched to a gene: 5. This CDR3 contains 14 residues. Germline assignment: CDR1 SNHLY and CDR2 FYNNEI. CDR3 residues: CASSRGVENTEAFF. In nucleotides, the CDR3 is TGTGCCAGCAGCAGGGGGGTTGAGAACACTGAAGCTTTCTTT. Full variable domain (outside the CDR3, taken from reference TRBV2 and TRBJ1-1): EPEVTQTPSHQVTQMGQEVILRCVPISNHLYFYWYRQILGQKVEFLVSFYNNEISEKSEIFDDQFSVERPDGSNFTLKIRSTKLEDSAMYFCASSRGVENTEAFFGQGTRLTVV.

This chain joins TRBV29-1 and TRBJ2-1; a possible D gene is TRBD2 (5 bases). CDR1 SQVTM and CDR2 ANQGSEA come from the germline V gene. The V gene lost 7 bases and the J gene lost 8 bases, with 15 bases spanning the gap. This CDR3 region has 12 residues. The CDR3 protein is CSGAPGSYEQFF. CDR3 sequence (DNA): TGCAGCGGCGCCCCGGGGTCGTATGAGCAGTTCTTC.

The V gene is TRBV6-6, the J gene TRBJ2-3; D gene unclear. V lost 7 bases, J lost 1 base, and 6 bases lay in between. CDR3 length equals 12 residues. Germline lookup yields CDR1 MNHNY and CDR2 SVGAGI (reference sequence). In nucleotides, the CDR3 is TGTGCCAGCATGGTGGGCACAGATACGCAGTATTTT. Encoded protein: CASMVGTDTQYF.

At least ten counts were recorded for this clonotype. The gene calls are TRBV20-1 and TRBJ2-2; perhaps TRBD1 as D (5 bases). V lost 1 base and J 0 bases, leaving 9 bases between the germline ends. Germline-derived CDR1 and CDR2 are DFQATT and SNEGSKA (reference sequence). The CDR3 extends over 15 amino acids. CDR3 coding DNA: TGCAGTGCTAGAGTAGGGGCAGCGAACACCGGGGAGCTGTTTTTT. Its protein product is CSARVGAANTGELFF.

The CDR3 loop is CASSRSGRETQYF. In nucleotides, the CDR3 is TGTGCCAGCTCACGTTCAGGACGAGAGACCCAGTACTTC. The genes are TRBV18 and TRBJ2-5; D call uncertain. V lost 4 bases, J lost 4 bases, and 10 bases lay in between. This CDR3 has 13 amino acids. Germline lookup yields CDR1 KGHSH and CDR2 LQKENI.

The sample holds many counts of this clonotype. This chain joins TRBV28 and TRBJ1-1; D is unclear. The CDR3 runs 15 residues. Germline values: CDR1 MDHEN, CDR2 SYDVKM. Trimming stripped 3 bases from V and 1 base from J, with 12 bases between. CDR3 nucleotides: TGTGCCAGCAGTTTTGGCCCCCCGGGGAACACTGAAGCTTTCTTT. Translation: CASSFGPPGNTEAFF.

The chain uses TRBV7-2 and TRBJ2-2; unclear D gene. The CDR3 is 12 amino acids. Germline V gives CDR1 SGHTA, CDR2 FQGNSA. Trimming cost V 5 bases and J 7 bases, with 8 bases left between them. The CDR3 DNA is TGTGCCAGCAGCCCCTACATCGGGGAGCTGTTTTTT. This sequence encodes CASSPYIGELFF.

This chain joins TRBV25-1 and TRBJ1-1; 12 nucleotides agree with TRBD1. Germline V lookup: CDR1 MGHDK, CDR2 SYGVNS. The trim removed 10 bases at V and 3 bases at J, leaving 9 bases unmatched. The CDR3 is 15 amino acids. DNA for the CDR3: TGTGCCACCGCCCGGGACAGGGGGCTTGACACTGAAGCTTTCTTT. Translating gives CATARDRGLDTEAFF.

The CDR3 here is CSAPPRTSSPEQFF. CDR3 in DNA: TGCAGTGCGCCCCCCCGTACTAGCTCTCCTGAGCAGTTCTTC. The gene calls are TRBV20-1 and TRBJ2-1; maybe TRBD2 (6 bases). Germline V gene lookup returns CDR1 DFQATT and CDR2 SNEGSKA (reference sequence). CDR3 length: 14 amino acids. Trimming cost V 6 bases and J 9 bases, with 21 bases left between them.

The chain carries TRBV5-1 and TRBJ2-1, with TRBD1 as a possible D gene (5 bases). V gave up 6 bases and J gave up 2 bases, with 15 bases separating them. The CDR3 extends over 15 amino acids. Germline-derived CDR1 and CDR2 are SGHRS and YFSETQ. The CDR3 sequence: CASNPQAGTYNEQFF. CDR3 DNA sequence: TGCGCCAGCAACCCACAGGCAGGGACCTACAATGAGCAGTTCTTC.

Here the CDR3 reads CASSLGNGRGEFF. In DNA form, the CDR3 reads TGTGCCAGCAGTTTAGGTAACGGGAGGGGAGAGTTCTTC. This rearrangement joins TRBV12-3 or TRBV12-4 to TRBJ2-1, with 8 bases matching TRBD2. The CDR3 runs 13 residues. The V segment lost 1 base and the J segment 14 bases; nucleotides outside the gene matches: 7.

The chain is built from TRBV27 and TRBJ1-5; D remains ambiguous. In germline, CDR1 is MNHEY, CDR2 SMNVEV (reference sequence). The CDR3 runs to 17 residues. V was shortened by 5 bases and J by 4 bases, with 21 bases between the two germline ends. The CDR3 DNA is TGTGCCAGCAGTGCAAACGCTCCAAGGGTGAGAAATCAGCCCCAGCATTTT. This gives the protein CASSANAPRVRNQPQHF.

The rearrangement links TRBV6-2 or TRBV6-3 to TRBJ2-7, with 8 nucleotides matching TRBD2. CDR3 size: 14 residues. After removal of 7 bases from V and 5 bases from J, the junction contained 10 bases not matched to a gene. Germline-derived CDR1 and CDR2 are MNHEY and SVGEGT. CDR3 in amino acids: CASMIAGSLDEQYF. CDR3 DNA: TGTGCCAGCATGATAGCGGGATCCCTGGACGAGCAGTACTTC.